Below, 2 T cell receptor beta chains from the same sample are listed, as sequenced in a study of blood T cells in healthy people across ages. A sample-barcoded 5' primer and a J-beta primer mix were used in a second PCR of roughly 6 to 11 cycles. One entry per CDR3 protein results from TCRdb running MiXCR on the 5' RACE reads. The repertoire consists of more than 1 million distinct CDR3 sequences, with roughly 45% occurring once and the leading ten covering around 18%. Material: blood. The source of these receptors is a woman aged 55-70 years in good health.

This clonotype appeared a few times. The rearrangement joins TRBV29-1 to TRBJ2-1, with 7 bases aligning to TRBD2. This CDR3 has 13 residues. The V segment lost 3 bases and the J segment 7 bases; nucleotides outside the gene matches: 6. Germline CDR1 reads SQVTM; CDR2 reads ANQGSEA. The CDR3 nucleotides read TGCAGCGTTGATGGGGGGGGTAGGAATGAGCAGTTCTTC. It specifies CSVDGGGRNEQFF.

V and J are TRBV10-3 and TRBJ2-1, with 7 bases identical to TRBD2. From germline, CDR1 is ENHRY and CDR2 SYGVKD. Trimming removed 10 bases from V and 8 bases from J; junction bases left unmatched: 8. CDR3 length: 12 amino acids. CDR3 loop: CASATGGDEQFF. CDR3 bases: TGTGCCAGCGCGACGGGGGGTGATGAGCAGTTCTTC.